The T cell receptor beta chain described here comes from a study of T cells in Graves' hyperthyroidism and ophthalmopathy. Overall study findings and caveats: Researchers found most expanded thyroid clonotypes above 0.001 in blood as well. Ophthalmopathy was model-predicted a median roughly 6.2 months pre-onset.

V was trimmed by 3 bases and J by 5 bases, leaving 10 bases between them. The CDR3 has 13 amino acids. Germline V CDR1 and CDR2: MGHRA, YSYEKL. To note about this clonotype: The antigen is undetermined.

Researchers amplified the TCR beta CDR3 regions from RNA transcripts. HTBI primers were the set used in a first-round RT-PCR of the TCR CDR3. TCRdb fed the multiplex PCR reads into MiXCR, producing one record per CDR3 protein. The sample shows about 590,000 distinct CDR3 sequences, more than 13% of them seen only once. This sequence joins TRBV4-1 and TRBJ1-1; D not certain. Input material: blood. The TCR comes from a woman aged 18-30 years with Graves' ophthalmopathy. The CDR3 DNA sequence: TGCGCCAGCAGCCAGACACTTCGGACTGAAGCTTTCTTT. Its translation: CASSQTLRTEAFF.